This TCR beta chain was sequenced for a study of blood T cell repertoires in COVID-19. From germline, CDR1 is MNHEY and CDR2 SVGAGI. The ends were cut back, 6 bases at V and 2 bases at J, with 14 bases in the middle. The CDR3 contains 14 residues. Clones were read by immunoSEQ multiplex PCR, and TCRdb kept only the in-frame ones, dropping some. The repertoire includes more than 250,000 clones, around 88% of them detected once, and approximately 1.1% sits in the top ten. The chain recombines TRBV6-5 with TRBJ2-7; no definite D call. This TCR was sampled from a woman in her 50s with acute or convalescent COVID-19. Material: peripheral blood. The CDR3 DNA sequence: TGTGCCAGCAGCCGATTGTCGACAACCTACGAGCAGTACTTC. It translates to CASSRLSTTYEQYF.